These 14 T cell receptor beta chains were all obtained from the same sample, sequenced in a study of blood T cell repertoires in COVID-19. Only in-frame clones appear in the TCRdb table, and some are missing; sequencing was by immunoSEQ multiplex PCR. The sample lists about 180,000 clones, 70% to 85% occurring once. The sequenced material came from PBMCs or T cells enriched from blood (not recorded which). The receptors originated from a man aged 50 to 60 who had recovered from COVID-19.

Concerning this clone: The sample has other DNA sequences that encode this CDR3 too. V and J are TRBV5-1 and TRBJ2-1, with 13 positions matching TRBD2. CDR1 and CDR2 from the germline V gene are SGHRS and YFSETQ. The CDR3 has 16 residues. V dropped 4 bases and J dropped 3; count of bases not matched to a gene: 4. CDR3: CASSLTSGGNYNEQFF. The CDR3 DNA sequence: TGCGCCAGCAGCCTGACTAGCGGGGGGAACTACAATGAGCAGTTCTTC. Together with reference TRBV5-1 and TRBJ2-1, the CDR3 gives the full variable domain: KAGVTQTPRYLIKTRGQQVTLSCSPISGHRSVSWYQQTPGQGLQFLFEYFSETQRNKGNFPGRFSGRQFSNSRSEMNVSTLELGDSALYLCASSLTSGGNYNEQFFGPGTRLTVL.

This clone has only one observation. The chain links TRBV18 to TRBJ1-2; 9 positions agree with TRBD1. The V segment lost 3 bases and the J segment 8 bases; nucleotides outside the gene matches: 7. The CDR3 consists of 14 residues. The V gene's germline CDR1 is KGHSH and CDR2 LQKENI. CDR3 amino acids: CASSPQGTGSGYTF. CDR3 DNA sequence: TGTGCCAGCTCACCCCAGGGGACAGGGTCGGGCTACACCTTC.

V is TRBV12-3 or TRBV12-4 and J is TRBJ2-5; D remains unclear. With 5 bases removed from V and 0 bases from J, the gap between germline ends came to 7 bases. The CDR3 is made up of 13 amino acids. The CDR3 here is CASSDGYQETQYF. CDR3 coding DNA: TGTGCCAGCAGTGACGGGTACCAAGAGACCCAGTACTTC.

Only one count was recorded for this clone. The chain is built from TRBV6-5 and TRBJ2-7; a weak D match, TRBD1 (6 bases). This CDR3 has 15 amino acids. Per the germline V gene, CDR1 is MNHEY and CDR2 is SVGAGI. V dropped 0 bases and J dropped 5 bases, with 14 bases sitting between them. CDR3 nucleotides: TGTGCCAGCAGTTACTCTGGGGCCAGGGGCGACGAGCAGTACTTC. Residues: CASSYSGARGDEQYF.

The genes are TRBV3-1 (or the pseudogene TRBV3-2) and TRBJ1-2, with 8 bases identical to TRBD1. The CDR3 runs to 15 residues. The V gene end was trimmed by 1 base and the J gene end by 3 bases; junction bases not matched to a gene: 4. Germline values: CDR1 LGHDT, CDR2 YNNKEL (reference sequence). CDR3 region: CASSQGTGSHYGYTF. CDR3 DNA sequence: TGTGCCAGCAGCCAAGGGACAGGGAGTCACTATGGCTACACCTTC.

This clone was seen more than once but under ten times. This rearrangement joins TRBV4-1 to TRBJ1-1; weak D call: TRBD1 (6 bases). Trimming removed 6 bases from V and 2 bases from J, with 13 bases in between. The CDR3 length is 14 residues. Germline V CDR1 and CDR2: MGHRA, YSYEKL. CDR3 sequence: CASSPGHSNTEAFF. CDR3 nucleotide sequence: TGCGCCAGCAGTCCGGGACACAGCAACACTGAAGCTTTCTTT.

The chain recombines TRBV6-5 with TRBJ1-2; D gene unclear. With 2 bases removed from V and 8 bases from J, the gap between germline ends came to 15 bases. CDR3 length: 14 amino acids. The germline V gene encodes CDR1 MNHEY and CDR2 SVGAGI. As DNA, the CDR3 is TGTGCCAGCAGTTACCGGAGGGCCGAGCAAGGCTACACCTTC. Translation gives CASSYRRAEQGYTF.

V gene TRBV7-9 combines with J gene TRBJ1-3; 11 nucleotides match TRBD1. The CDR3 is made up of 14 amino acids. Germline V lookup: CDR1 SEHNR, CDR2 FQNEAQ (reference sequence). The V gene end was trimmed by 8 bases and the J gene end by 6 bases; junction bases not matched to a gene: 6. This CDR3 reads CASPGTGGQNTIYF. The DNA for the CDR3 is TGTGCCAGCCCCGGGACAGGGGGTCAAAACACCATATATTTT. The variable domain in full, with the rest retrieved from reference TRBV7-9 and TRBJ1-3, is DTGVSQNPRHKITKRGQNVTFRCDPISEHNRLYWYRQTLGQGPEFLTYFQNEAQLEKSRLLSDRFSAERPKGSFSTLEIQRTEQGDSAMYLCASPGTGGQNTIYFGEGSWLTVV.

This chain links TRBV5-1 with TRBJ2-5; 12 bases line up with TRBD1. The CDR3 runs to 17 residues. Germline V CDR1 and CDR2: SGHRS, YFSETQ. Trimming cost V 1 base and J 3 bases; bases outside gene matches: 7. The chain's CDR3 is CASSLPWDRGLKETQYF. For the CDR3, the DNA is TGCGCCAGCAGCTTGCCCTGGGACAGGGGGCTGAAAGAGACCCAGTACTTC. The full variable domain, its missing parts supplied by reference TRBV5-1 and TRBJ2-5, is KAGVTQTPRYLIKTRGQQVTLSCSPISGHRSVSWYQQTPGQGLQFLFEYFSETQRNKGNFPGRFSGRQFSNSRSEMNVSTLELGDSALYLCASSLPWDRGLKETQYFGPGTRLLVL.

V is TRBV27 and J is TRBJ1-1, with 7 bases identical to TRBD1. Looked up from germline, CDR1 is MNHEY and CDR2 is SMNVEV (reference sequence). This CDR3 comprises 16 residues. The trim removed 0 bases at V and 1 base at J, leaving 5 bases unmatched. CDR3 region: CASSLSDRLQNTEAFF. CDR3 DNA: TGTGCCAGCAGTTTATCGGACAGGCTGCAGAACACTGAAGCTTTCTTT.

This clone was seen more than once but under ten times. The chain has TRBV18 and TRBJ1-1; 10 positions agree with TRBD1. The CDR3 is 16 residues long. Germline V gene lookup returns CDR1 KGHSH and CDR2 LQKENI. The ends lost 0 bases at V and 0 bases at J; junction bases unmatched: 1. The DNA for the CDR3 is TGTGCCAGCTCACCACCGGGACAGGGGATGAACACTGAAGCTTTCTTT. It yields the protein CASSPPGQGMNTEAFF.

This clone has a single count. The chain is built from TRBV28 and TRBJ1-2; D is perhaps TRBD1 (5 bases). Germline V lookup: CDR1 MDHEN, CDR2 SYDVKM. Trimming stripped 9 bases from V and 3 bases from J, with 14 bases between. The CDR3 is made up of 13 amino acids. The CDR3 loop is CASSWGVDYGYTF. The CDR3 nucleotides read TGTGCCAGTTCCTGGGGGGTAGACTATGGCTACACCTTC.

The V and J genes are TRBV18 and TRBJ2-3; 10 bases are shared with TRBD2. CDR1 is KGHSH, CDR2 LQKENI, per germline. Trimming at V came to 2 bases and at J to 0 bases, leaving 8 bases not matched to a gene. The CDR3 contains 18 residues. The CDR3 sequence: CASSPTSGVTISTDTQYF. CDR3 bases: TGTGCCAGCTCACCAACTAGCGGGGTAACGATAAGCACAGATACGCAGTATTTT.

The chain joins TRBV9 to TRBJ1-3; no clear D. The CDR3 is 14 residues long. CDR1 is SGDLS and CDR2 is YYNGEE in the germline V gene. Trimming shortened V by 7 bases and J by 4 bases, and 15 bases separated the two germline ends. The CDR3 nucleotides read TGTGCCAGCGGTTCTGAGGGCTCAGGAAACACCATATATTTT. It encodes CASGSEGSGNTIYF.